This paragraph reports one T cell receptor beta chain. This sample is drawn from a study of blood T cell repertoires in COVID-19. Turning to the study itself: PBMCs, B-cell-depleted T cells, or T cells provided the cDNA or gDNA that made up the material.

Methods used by the authors: Using reference gene primer amplification, nucleated cell counts were estimated. Clones were sequenced by immunoSEQ multiplex PCR, and TCRdb holds only the in-frame ones, with some missing. V and J calls and clone size come straight from that table; D and trimming were deduced from the DNA. The sample shows tens of thousands of clones, roughly 80% of them seen only once. In germline, CDR1 is SNHLY, CDR2 FYNNEI. Germline trimming cut 8 bases from V and 5 bases from J; bases unmatched to any gene: 14. This CDR3 is 17 amino acids long. This sequence originates from a man at least 80 years old with acute or convalescent COVID-19. The chain combines TRBV2 with TRBJ2-5; TRBD2 matches 13 bases. Sequenced: peripheral blood. The CDR3 sequence is CASSNTRLAGGVETQYF. DNA of the CDR3: TGTGCCAGCTCAAACACACGACTAGCGGGAGGTGTCGAGACCCAGTACTTC.